The subject of this entry is one T cell receptor beta chain. Its antigen remains unidentified. It was with 60 Vbeta and 13 Jbeta primers that the PCR ran. Sequenced by immunoSEQ multiplex PCR; TCRdb stores in-frame clones only, minus some. The sample lists more than 90,000 clones; roughly 69% were seen once. This sample was included in a study of cytomegalovirus exposure and HLA in healthy donors. Findings and caveats of the study: Earlier analysis yielded a pattern in which most TCR beta V segments were productive about 90% or about 30% of the time. When a later analysis compared HLA-associated TCR beta chains with equally common others, the HLA-associated chains turned out to be more clonally expanded and to have lower generation probabilities. Researchers had no immune exposure information except CMV serostatus available.

The sequence was obtained from a man in his fifties or sixties in good health and CMV-seronegative. Specimen: PBMCs.

The CDR3, as DNA: TGTGCCTGGAGCCTCCTGACGGGGAGTGAAGAGACCCAGTACTTC. Protein sequence: CAWSLLTGSEETQYF. V gene TRBV30 combines with J gene TRBJ2-5, with D perhaps matching TRBD2 (5 bases). Per the germline V gene, CDR1 is GTSNPN and CDR2 is SVGIG (reference sequence). V lost 3 bases to trimming and J lost 3 bases, with 17 bases between them. The CDR3 is 15 amino acids.